The 17 T cell receptor beta chains below all came from one sample that was sequenced in a study of blood T cell repertoires in COVID-19. Only in-frame clones appear in the TCRdb table, and some are missing; sequencing was by immunoSEQ multiplex PCR. The repertoire holds 39,000 or so clones, with roughly four fifths as singletons. Sequencing was done on a sample of peripheral blood. These receptors were taken from a man between 35 and 55 years old with active or convalescent COVID-19.

The chain is built from TRBV5-1 and TRBJ2-5, with 7 bases lining up with TRBD2. This CDR3 has 15 residues. With V trimmed by 3 bases and J by 3 bases, 8 bases remained unmatched. CDR1 SGHRS and CDR2 YFSETQ come from the germline V gene. As DNA, the CDR3 is TGCGCCAGCAGCTCCTCCGATGCGGGGGAAGAGACCCAGTACTTC. Protein sequence: CASSSSDAGEETQYF.

This chain links TRBV11-3 with TRBJ2-1; 13 bases are a match to TRBD2. This CDR3 is 15 amino acids long. The germline CDR1 and CDR2 sequences are SGHNT and YENEEA. The junction had 7 bases not matched to a gene; V was cut back by 8 bases and J by 6 bases. The CDR3 DNA reads TGTGCCAGCGCTCGACTAGCGGGGGGCTTCAATGAGCAGTTCTTC. It translates to CASARLAGGFNEQFF.

The chain is built from TRBV29-1 and TRBJ2-7; 9 positions agree with TRBD1. CDR1 is SQVTM, CDR2 ANQGSEA, per germline. This CDR3 spans 13 amino acids. Trimming removed 6 bases from V and 2 bases from J; junction bases left unmatched: 5. CDR3 sequence reads: CSVRDREAYEQYF. CDR3 bases: TGCAGCGTCAGGGACAGGGAGGCCTACGAGCAGTACTTC.

The chain carries TRBV7-2 and TRBJ2-7; TRBD2 matches 9 bases. The CDR3 sequence is 17 residues long. After removal of 5 bases from V and 2 bases from J, the junction contained 13 bases not matched to a gene. From germline, CDR1 is SGHTA and CDR2 FQGNSA. The CDR3 DNA sequence: TGTGCCAGCAGCCGTAGCGGGGTCAGCGGGAGGACCTACGAGCAGTACTTC. It is translated as CASSRSGVSGRTYEQYF.

This clone has just one count. The chain has TRBV7-2 and TRBJ2-7; D is undetermined. The ends were cut back, 2 bases at V and 2 bases at J, with 10 bases in the middle. The CDR3 is made up of 14 amino acids. Germline CDR1 reads SGHTA; CDR2 reads FQGNSA. Written as DNA, the CDR3 is TGTGCCAGCAGCTTATCTCCGGGTCCCTACGAGCAGTACTTC. This gives the protein CASSLSPGPYEQYF.

The chain recombines TRBV4-3 with TRBJ2-5; D is perhaps TRBD2 (7 bases). Germline CDR1 LGHNA, CDR2 YSLEER. The CDR3 has 15 amino acids. V lost 5 bases to trimming and J lost 2 bases, with 15 bases between them. This chain's CDR3 is CASSLGGGQQETQYF. In DNA form, the CDR3 reads TGCGCCAGCAGCTTAGGGGGGGGGCAGCAAGAGACCCAGTACTTC.

The chain has TRBV10-3 and TRBJ1-5; 8 bases are a match to TRBD1. The CDR3 loop spans 15 amino acids. From germline, CDR1 is ENHRY and CDR2 SYGVKD. The J segment lost 6 bases and the V segment lost 5 bases, leaving 9 bases of the junction unmatched. In DNA, the CDR3 is TGTGCCATCAGTCCCGATCTGGACAGGGCTCAGCCCCAGCATTTT. Translating gives CAISPDLDRAQPQHF.

This rearrangement joins TRBV2 to TRBJ2-5, with D possibly matching TRBD1 (6 bases). CDR3 size: 15 residues. The germline V and J ends were trimmed by 6 bases and 2 bases, with 16 bases remaining between them. Germline assignment: CDR1 SNHLY and CDR2 FYNNEI. As DNA, the CDR3 is TGTGCCAGCAGATACAGACAGGTGCCTCAAGAGACCCAGTACTTC. It yields the protein CASRYRQVPQETQYF.

This clone was seen a few times. The chain is built from TRBV5-1 and TRBJ2-7; TRBD2 might be the D (6 bases). The CDR3 covers 16 residues. V was cut by 1 base and J by 3 bases, with 17 bases left in between. Germline V gene lookup returns CDR1 SGHRS and CDR2 YFSETQ. DNA of the CDR3: TGCGCCAGCAGCTTGCAACCTCGGGCGGGGAACTACGAGCAGTACTTC. Its protein is CASSLQPRAGNYEQYF.

The V and J genes are TRBV5-1 and TRBJ1-3; 7 bases are shared with TRBD1. The CDR3 extends over 14 amino acids. The V segment lost 3 bases and the J segment 4 bases; nucleotides outside the gene matches: 4. The germline CDR1 and CDR2 sequences are SGHRS and YFSETQ. CDR3 in amino acids: CASSSTGWGNTIYF. In DNA form, the CDR3 reads TGCGCCAGCAGCTCGACAGGGTGGGGAAACACCATATATTTT.

With respect to this clone: Its ends do not fully match the called genes, so a read error is possible. This rearrangement joins TRBV28 to TRBJ1-1; D remains ambiguous. The CDR3 contains 13 residues. Germline CDR1 is MDHEN and CDR2 is SYDVKM. CDR3 coding DNA: TGTGCCAGCAGGTTATACTGGAACACTGAAGCTTTCTTT. The encoded protein is CASRLYWNTEAFF.

The chain employs TRBV11-3 and TRBJ2-7, with D possibly matching TRBD1 (6 bases). There are 13 residues in the CDR3. The germline V gene encodes CDR1 SGHNT and CDR2 YENEEA. The V gene lost 5 bases and the J gene lost 1 base, with 9 bases spanning the gap. The CDR3 sequence is CASSRQESYEQYF. CDR3 DNA sequence: TGTGCCAGCAGCCGACAGGAGTCCTACGAGCAGTACTTC.

The chain employs TRBV30 and TRBJ2-1, with D perhaps TRBD2 (6 bases). Trimming removed 4 bases from V and 9 bases from J, with 16 bases in between. The CDR3 has 13 amino acids. Germline CDR1 and CDR2: GTSNPN and SVGIG (reference sequence). The CDR3 DNA is TGTGCCTGGAACACCCAATACGGGGGTGAGCAGTTCTTC. It yields the protein CAWNTQYGGEQFF.

This chain uses TRBV2 with TRBJ1-1; a possible D gene is TRBD1 (5 bases). Between the trimmed V and J ends, which lost 8 bases and 0 bases, there was a span of 10 bases. Germline CDR1 reads SNHLY; CDR2 reads FYNNEI. The CDR3 has 13 amino acids. The CDR3 protein is CASDDRLNTEAFF. Here the CDR3 DNA reads TGTGCCAGCGATGACAGACTGAACACTGAAGCTTTCTTT.

The chain employs TRBV5-4 and TRBJ1-1; D not resolved. This CDR3 has 13 amino acids. The V gene lost 5 bases and the J gene lost 0 bases, with 8 bases spanning the gap. Germline lookup yields CDR1 SGHNT and CDR2 YYREEE (reference sequence). The CDR3 region has the DNA TGTGCCAGCAGTGATTACATGAACACTGAAGCTTTCTTT. Its translation: CASSDYMNTEAFF.

V is TRBV6-2 or TRBV6-3 and J is TRBJ1-5; 9 bases are a match to TRBD1. This CDR3 region has 15 residues. The germline V gene has CDR1 MNHEY and CDR2 SVGEGT. Trimming cost V 5 bases and J 2 bases; bases outside gene matches: 4. The CDR3 bases are TGTGCCAGCAGTAAGGGACAGGGAGGCAATCAGCCCCAGCATTTT. Its protein is CASSKGQGGNQPQHF.

The V and J genes are TRBV19 and TRBJ1-4; D is undetermined. V dropped 4 bases and J dropped 0 bases, with 15 bases sitting between them. The CDR3 is 17 residues long. The germline V gene has CDR1 LNHDA and CDR2 SQIVND (reference sequence). CDR3 sequence: CASSTRLGGTTNEKLFF. The CDR3 DNA reads as TGTGCCAGTAGTACCCGGTTAGGAGGTACAACTAATGAAAAACTGTTTTTT.